The 8 T cell receptor beta chains in this list originate from one sample, sequenced in a study of cytomegalovirus exposure and HLA in healthy donors. Assay: immunoSEQ multiplex PCR; the TCRdb copy retains only in-frame clones and omits some. The sample contains tens of thousands of clones, about 85% of which appear only once. The specimen was PBMCs. The receptors were sampled from a man aged 25-40 years in good health and CMV-seronegative.

The chain joins TRBV4-1 to TRBJ1-1; possible D gene TRBD1, 6 bases. V was clipped by 4 bases and J by 4 bases, with 16 bases between them. This CDR3 contains 15 residues. Germline V lookup: CDR1 MGHRA, CDR2 YSYEKL. The CDR3 DNA reads as TGCGCCAGCAGCCGAATACCAGGGGTGCGCACTGAAGCTTTCTTT. As protein: CASSRIPGVRTEAFF.

This chain uses TRBV18 with TRBJ2-2, with 7 bases aligning to TRBD1. From germline, CDR1 is KGHSH and CDR2 LQKENI. This CDR3 has 14 amino acids. Trimming at V came to 4 bases and at J to 7 bases, leaving 6 bases not matched to a gene. Written as DNA, the CDR3 is TGTGCCAGCTCACGACAGGGTTTCAGCGGGGAGCTGTTTTTT. Its translation: CASSRQGFSGELFF.

J is TRBJ2-1 and V is TRBV27; 8 positions match TRBD2. Germline V gene sequence: CDR1 MNHEY, CDR2 SMNVEV (reference sequence). With V trimmed by 6 bases and J by 1 base, 8 bases remained unmatched. The CDR3 sequence is 16 residues long. In DNA form, the CDR3 reads TGTGCCAGCAGCCTATTTAGCGGGGCTTCCTACAATGAGCAGTTCTTC. Its translation is CASSLFSGASYNEQFF.

V gene TRBV15 combines with J gene TRBJ1-1; tentatively, D is TRBD1 (6 bases). Germline V lookup: CDR1 LNHNV, CDR2 YYDKDF (reference sequence). This CDR3 is built from 16 residues. Deletions cut 0 bases from V and 1 base from J, with 12 bases between. The CDR3 protein is CATSRENDRTNTEAFF. The CDR3 DNA reads TGTGCCACCAGCAGAGAAAATGACAGGACGAACACTGAAGCTTTCTTT.

This clone was detected a few times. The chain uses TRBV27 and TRBJ2-1; a possible D gene is TRBD2 (6 bases). Germline CDR1 and CDR2: MNHEY and SMNVEV (reference sequence). V lost 2 bases and J lost 10, with 9 bases in between. The CDR3 spans 12 residues. CDR3 in amino acids: CASSLTSREQFF. The CDR3 region has the DNA TGTGCCAGCAGTTTAACTAGCCGGGAGCAGTTCTTC.

The chain uses TRBV27 and TRBJ2-1; a possible D gene is TRBD2 (5 bases). The CDR3 sequence is 19 residues long. V gave up 1 base and J gave up 11 bases, with 30 bases separating them. Germline-derived CDR1 and CDR2 are MNHEY and SMNVEV (reference sequence). This CDR3 is CASSLWVLGQRRSTMQQFF. The DNA of the CDR3 is TGTGCCAGCAGTTTATGGGTTCTGGGCCAGCGGCGTTCTACAATGCAGCAGTTCTTC.

The V gene is TRBV27, the J gene TRBJ1-2; TRBD1 aligns across 7 bases. Germline V gene data show CDR1 as MNHEY and CDR2 as SMNVEV (reference sequence). The junction had 3 bases not matched to a gene; V was cut back by 2 bases and J by 3 bases. This CDR3 comprises 14 residues. CDR3 DNA sequence: TGTGCCAGCAGTTTAAAGGGGGCTGACTATGGCTACACCTTC. Its protein is CASSLKGADYGYTF.

The chain combines TRBV7-9 with TRBJ2-3; 8 bases agree with TRBD1. Unmatched junction bases numbered 4, after V lost 0 bases and J lost 5 bases. This CDR3 region has 15 residues. Germline lookup yields CDR1 SEHNR and CDR2 FQNEAQ (reference sequence). CDR3 sequence: CASSLAAGGEDTQYF. CDR3 nucleotide sequence: TGTGCCAGCAGCTTAGCGGCAGGGGGCGAAGATACGCAGTATTTT.